The 5 T cell receptor beta chains below all came from one sample that was sequenced in a study of blood T cell repertoires in COVID-19. Libraries were prepared by immunoSEQ multiplex PCR; TCRdb keeps only in-frame clonotypes and omits some of them. The sample yields about 110,000 clones, about four fifths seen once. Sequences were obtained from peripheral blood. All receptors derive from a man between 65 and 85 years old with acute or convalescent COVID-19.

In regard to this clone: Other DNA sequences in the sample encode the same CDR3. The CDR3 coding sequence is TGTGCCAGCAGCGGACAGGGTGGACAGCCCCAGCATTTT. It encodes CASSGQGGQPQHF. V usage is TRBV9 and J usage is TRBJ1-5, with 7 bases aligning to TRBD1. Trimming at V came to 3 bases and at J to 7 bases, leaving 4 bases not matched to a gene. Germline V gives CDR1 SGDLS, CDR2 YYNGEE. This CDR3 comprises 13 residues.

The rearrangement links TRBV19 to TRBJ2-3, with 10 nucleotides matching TRBD1. The J segment lost 1 base and the V segment lost 7 bases, leaving 11 bases of the junction unmatched. There are 17 residues in the CDR3. Germline V gives CDR1 LNHDA, CDR2 SQIVND (reference sequence). This CDR3 is CASTPLLGTGGTDTQYF. In DNA form, the CDR3 reads TGTGCCAGTACCCCCCTTTTAGGGACAGGGGGCACAGATACGCAGTATTTT.

V gene TRBV3-1 (or the pseudogene TRBV3-2) combines with J gene TRBJ1-2, with 8 bases that match TRBD1. The CDR3 covers 13 residues. In germline, CDR1 is LGHDT, CDR2 YNNKEL (reference sequence). V lost 4 bases and J lost 4; bases outside the gene matches: 2. The CDR3 coding sequence is TGTGCCAGCAGCCCGGACAGGGCCTATGGCTACACCTTC. Translation: CASSPDRAYGYTF.

The chain joins TRBV5-1 to TRBJ1-2; perhaps TRBD1 as D (6 bases). From germline, CDR1 is SGHRS and CDR2 YFSETQ. The CDR3 runs 15 residues. Trimming removed 0 bases from V and 2 bases from J, with 11 bases in between. The CDR3 is CASSLGGQGNYGYTF. Written as DNA, the CDR3 is TGCGCCAGCAGCTTGGGAGGTCAGGGGAACTATGGCTACACCTTC.

The CDR3 DNA reads TGTGCCAGTAGTAAGACAGTTGATCAGCCCCAGCATTTT. This codes for CASSKTVDQPQHF. The chain joins TRBV19 to TRBJ1-5, with D possibly matching TRBD1 (5 bases). The CDR3 contains 13 residues. The germline V and J ends were trimmed by 4 bases and 5 bases, with 9 bases remaining between them. Germline loops: CDR1 LNHDA, CDR2 SQIVND (reference sequence).